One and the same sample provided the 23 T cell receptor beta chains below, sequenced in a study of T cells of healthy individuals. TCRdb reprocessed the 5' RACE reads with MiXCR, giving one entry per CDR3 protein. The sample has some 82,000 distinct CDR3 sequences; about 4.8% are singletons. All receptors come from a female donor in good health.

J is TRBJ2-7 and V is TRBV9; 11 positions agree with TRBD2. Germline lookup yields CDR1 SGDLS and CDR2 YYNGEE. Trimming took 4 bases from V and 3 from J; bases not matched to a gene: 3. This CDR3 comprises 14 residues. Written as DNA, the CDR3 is TGTGCCAGCAGCCCGACTAGCGGGGTCTACGAGCAGTACTTC. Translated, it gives CASSPTSGVYEQYF. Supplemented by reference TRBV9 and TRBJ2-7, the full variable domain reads DSGVTQTPKHLITATGQRVTLRCSPRSGDLSVYWYQQSLDQGLQFLIQYYNGEERAKGNILERFSAQQFPDLHSELNLSSLELGDSALYFCASSPTSGVYEQYFGPGTRLTVT.

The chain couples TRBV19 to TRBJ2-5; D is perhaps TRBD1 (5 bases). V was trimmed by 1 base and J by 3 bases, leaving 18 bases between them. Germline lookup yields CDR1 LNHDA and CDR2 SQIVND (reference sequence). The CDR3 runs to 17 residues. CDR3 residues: CASSIGDSRPLKETQYF. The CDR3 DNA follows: TGTGCCAGTAGTATAGGAGACAGTCGACCCCTTAAAGAGACCCAGTACTTC.

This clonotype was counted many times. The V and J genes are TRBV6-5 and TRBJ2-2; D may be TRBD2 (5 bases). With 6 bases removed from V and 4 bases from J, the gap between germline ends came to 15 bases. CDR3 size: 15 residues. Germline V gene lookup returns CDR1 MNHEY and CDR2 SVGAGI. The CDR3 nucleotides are TGTGCCAGCAGACCCGAGGGTGATTTCACCGGGGAGCTGTTTTTT. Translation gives CASRPEGDFTGELFF.

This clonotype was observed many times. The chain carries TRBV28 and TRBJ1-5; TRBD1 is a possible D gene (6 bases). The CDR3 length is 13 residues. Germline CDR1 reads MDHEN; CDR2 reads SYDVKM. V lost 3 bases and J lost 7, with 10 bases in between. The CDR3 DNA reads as TGTGCCAGCAGTTTGGCAGGGGAGCAGCCCCAGCATTTT. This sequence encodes CASSLAGEQPQHF.

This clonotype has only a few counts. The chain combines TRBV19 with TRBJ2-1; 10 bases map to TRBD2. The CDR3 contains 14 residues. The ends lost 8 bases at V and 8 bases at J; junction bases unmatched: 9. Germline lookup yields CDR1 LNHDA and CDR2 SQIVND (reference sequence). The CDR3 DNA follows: TGTGCCAGTCGGCAGGTAGCGGGAGGAGATGAGCAGTTCTTC. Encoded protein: CASRQVAGGDEQFF.

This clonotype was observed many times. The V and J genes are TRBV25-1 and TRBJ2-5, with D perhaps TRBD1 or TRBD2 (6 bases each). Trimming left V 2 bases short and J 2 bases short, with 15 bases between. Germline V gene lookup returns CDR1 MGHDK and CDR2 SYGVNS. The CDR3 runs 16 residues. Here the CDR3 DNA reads TGTGCCAGCAGTGAAGGGATGGGGGGCCGGCAAGAGACCCAGTACTTC. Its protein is CASSEGMGGRQETQYF.

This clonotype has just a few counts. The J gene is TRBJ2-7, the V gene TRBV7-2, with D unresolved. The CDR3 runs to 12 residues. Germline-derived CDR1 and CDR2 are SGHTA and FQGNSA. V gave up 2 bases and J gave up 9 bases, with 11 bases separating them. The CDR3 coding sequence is TGTGCCAGCAGCTTATATTTTGGCGGGCAGTACTTC. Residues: CASSLYFGGQYF.

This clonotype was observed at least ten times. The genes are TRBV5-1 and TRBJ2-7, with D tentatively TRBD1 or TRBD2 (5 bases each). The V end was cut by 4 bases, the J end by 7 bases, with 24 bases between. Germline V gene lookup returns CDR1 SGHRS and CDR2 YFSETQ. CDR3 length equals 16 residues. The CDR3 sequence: CASSPGRGQGLREQYF. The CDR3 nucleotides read TGCGCCAGCAGCCCCGGGCGCGGGCAGGGCTTGAGGGAGCAGTACTTC.

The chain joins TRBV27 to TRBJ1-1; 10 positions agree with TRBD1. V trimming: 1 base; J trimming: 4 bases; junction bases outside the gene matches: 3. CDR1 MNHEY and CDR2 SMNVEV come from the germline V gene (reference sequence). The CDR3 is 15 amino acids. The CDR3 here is CASSLFGTGVTEAFF. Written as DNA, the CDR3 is TGTGCCAGCAGTTTATTTGGGACAGGGGTCACTGAAGCTTTCTTT.

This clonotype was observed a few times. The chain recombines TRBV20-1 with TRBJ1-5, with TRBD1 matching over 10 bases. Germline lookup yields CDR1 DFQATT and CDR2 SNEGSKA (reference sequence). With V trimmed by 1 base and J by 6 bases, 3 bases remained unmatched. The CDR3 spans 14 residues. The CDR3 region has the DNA TGCAGTGCTAGAGTAGGGACAGGGGTTCAGCCCCAGCATTTT. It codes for CSARVGTGVQPQHF.

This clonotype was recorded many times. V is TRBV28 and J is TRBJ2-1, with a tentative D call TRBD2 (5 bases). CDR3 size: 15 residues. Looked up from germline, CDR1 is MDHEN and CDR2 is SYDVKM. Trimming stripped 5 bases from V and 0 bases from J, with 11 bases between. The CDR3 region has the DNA TGTGCCAGCAGTCCCCCGGGGAGCTCCTACAATGAGCAGTTCTTC. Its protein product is CASSPPGSSYNEQFF.

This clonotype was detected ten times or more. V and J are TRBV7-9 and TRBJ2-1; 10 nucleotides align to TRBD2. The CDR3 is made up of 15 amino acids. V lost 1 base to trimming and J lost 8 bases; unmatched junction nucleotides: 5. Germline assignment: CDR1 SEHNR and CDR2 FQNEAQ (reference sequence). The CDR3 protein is CASSLVLAGWYEQFF. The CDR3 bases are TGTGCCAGCAGCTTAGTACTAGCGGGATGGTATGAGCAGTTCTTC.

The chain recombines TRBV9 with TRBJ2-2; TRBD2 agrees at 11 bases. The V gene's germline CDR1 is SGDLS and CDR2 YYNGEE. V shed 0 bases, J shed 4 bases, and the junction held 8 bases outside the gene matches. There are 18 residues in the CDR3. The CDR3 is CASSVGPSGRRSTGELFF. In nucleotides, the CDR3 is TGTGCCAGCAGCGTAGGTCCTAGCGGGAGGAGGAGCACCGGGGAGCTGTTTTTT. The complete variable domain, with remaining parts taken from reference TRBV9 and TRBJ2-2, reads DSGVTQTPKHLITATGQRVTLRCSPRSGDLSVYWYQQSLDQGLQFLIQYYNGEERAKGNILERFSAQQFPDLHSELNLSSLELGDSALYFCASSVGPSGRRSTGELFFGEGSRLTVL.

The CDR3 DNA is TGCAGTGCAACCAAGCCGGGGGTGGGGAAGACCCAGTACTTC. This codes for CSATKPGVGKTQYF. The genes are TRBV20-1 and TRBJ2-5; maybe TRBD2 (6 bases). The CDR3 has 14 amino acids. CDR1 and CDR2 (germline): DFQATT, SNEGSKA (reference sequence). The germline V and J ends were trimmed by 6 bases and 6 bases, with 20 bases remaining between them.

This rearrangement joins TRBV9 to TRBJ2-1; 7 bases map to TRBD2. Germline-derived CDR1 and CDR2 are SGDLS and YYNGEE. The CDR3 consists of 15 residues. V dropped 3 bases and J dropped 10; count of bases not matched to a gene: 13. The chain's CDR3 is CASSAWGSGLVEQFF. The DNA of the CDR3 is TGTGCCAGCAGCGCCTGGGGTAGCGGGTTGGTAGAGCAGTTCTTC.

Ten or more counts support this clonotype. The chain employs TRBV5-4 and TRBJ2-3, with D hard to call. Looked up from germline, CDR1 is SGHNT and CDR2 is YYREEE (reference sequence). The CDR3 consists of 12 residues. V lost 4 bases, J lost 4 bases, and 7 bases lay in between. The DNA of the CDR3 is TGTGCCAGCAGCCCCGACCCAGATACGCAGTATTTT. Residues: CASSPDPDTQYF.

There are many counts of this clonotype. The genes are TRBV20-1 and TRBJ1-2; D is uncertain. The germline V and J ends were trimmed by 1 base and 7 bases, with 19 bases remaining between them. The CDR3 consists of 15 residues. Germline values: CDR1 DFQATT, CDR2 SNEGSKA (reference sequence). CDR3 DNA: TGCAGTGCTAGAGCAGCGGATAATCTTCGGACTGGCTACACCTTC. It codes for CSARAADNLRTGYTF.

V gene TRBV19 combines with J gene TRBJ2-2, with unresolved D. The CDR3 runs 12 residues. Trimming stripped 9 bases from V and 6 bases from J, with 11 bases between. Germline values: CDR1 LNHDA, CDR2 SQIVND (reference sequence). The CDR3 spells CASRHGAGELFF. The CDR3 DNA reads TGTGCCAGCAGGCATGGCGCCGGGGAGCTGTTTTTT.

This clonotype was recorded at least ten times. The CDR3 region is CSVVDSTEAFF. In nucleotides, the CDR3 is TGCAGCGTTGTAGACAGCACTGAAGCTTTCTTT. V usage is TRBV29-1 and J usage is TRBJ1-1; D might be TRBD1 (5 bases). Germline values: CDR1 SQVTM, CDR2 ANQGSEA. CDR3 length: 11 residues. The germline V and J ends were trimmed by 4 bases and 4 bases, with 7 bases remaining between them.

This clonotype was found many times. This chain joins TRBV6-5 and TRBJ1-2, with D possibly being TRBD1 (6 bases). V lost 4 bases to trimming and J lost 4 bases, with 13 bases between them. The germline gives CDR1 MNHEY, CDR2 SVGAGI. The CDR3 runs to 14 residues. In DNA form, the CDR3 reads TGTGCCAGCAGTTCTAACAGGGCTTCCTATGGCTACACCTTC. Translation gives CASSSNRASYGYTF.

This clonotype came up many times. The DNA of the CDR3 is TGTGCCACCAGCAGAGTGGGACAGGGGACAGATACGCAGTATTTT. Its translation is CATSRVGQGTDTQYF. The chain combines TRBV15 with TRBJ2-3; 10 bases line up with TRBD1. The V segment lost 1 base and the J segment 3 bases; nucleotides outside the gene matches: 1. Germline V gene lookup returns CDR1 LNHNV and CDR2 YYDKDF (reference sequence). There are 15 residues in the CDR3.

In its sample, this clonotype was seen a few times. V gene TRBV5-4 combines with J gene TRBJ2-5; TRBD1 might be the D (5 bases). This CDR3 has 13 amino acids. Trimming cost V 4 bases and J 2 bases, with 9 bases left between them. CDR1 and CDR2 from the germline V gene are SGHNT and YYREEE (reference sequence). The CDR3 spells CASSPRGQETQYF. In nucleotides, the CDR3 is TGTGCCAGCAGCCCTAGGGGACAAGAGACCCAGTACTTC.

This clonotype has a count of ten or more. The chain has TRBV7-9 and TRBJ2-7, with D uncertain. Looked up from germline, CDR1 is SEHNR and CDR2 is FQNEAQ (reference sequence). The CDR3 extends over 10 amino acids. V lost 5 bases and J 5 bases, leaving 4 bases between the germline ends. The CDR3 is CASSGNEQYF. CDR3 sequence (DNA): TGTGCCAGCAGCGGGAACGAGCAGTACTTC. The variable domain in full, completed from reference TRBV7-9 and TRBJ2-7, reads DTGVSQNPRHKITKRGQNVTFRCDPISEHNRLYWYRQTLGQGPEFLTYFQNEAQLEKSRLLSDRFSAERPKGSFSTLEIQRTEQGDSAMYLCASSGNEQYFGPGTRLTVT.